A selection of T cell receptor beta chains follows, all from one sample in a study of PD-L1 blockade in urothelial cancer. Libraries were prepared by immunoSEQ multiplex PCR; TCRdb keeps only in-frame clonotypes and omits some of them. The repertoire holds tens of thousands of clones, with about 89% as singletons. The source material was PBMCs, sampled around atezolizumab (anti-PD-L1) treatment. The source of these receptors is a woman aged 55-75 years with urothelial cancer. Both conserved end residues are part of each CDR3.

V gene	J gene	CDR3 protein
TRBV4-2	TRBJ2-7	CASSRDPRGAGAYEQYF
TRBV4-1	TRBJ2-7	CASSRSRDRGIHEQYF
TRBV10-3	TRBJ2-7	CAISASGARSYEQYF
TRBV2	TRBJ2-7	CASRPTSGSTYEQYF
TRBV7-2	TRBJ2-3	CASRDSGRIADTQYF
TRBV4-1	TRBJ2-3	CASSPSGLSTDTQYF
TRBV5-1	TRBJ2-7	CASSLTGEYEQYF
TRBV14	TRBJ2-7	CASSGASGTYEQYF
TRBV6-5	TRBJ2-1	CASSGTSGRYNEQFF
TRBV7-2	TRBJ1-4	CASSPGIWGQANEKLFF
TRBV10-1	TRBJ2-7	CASAPESSYEQYF
TRBV7-9	TRBJ2-1	CASSPPSGSLHEQFF
TRBV27	TRBJ2-1	CASSLIRGLRGYHYNEQFF
TRBV9	TRBJ2-7	CASSVGQDYEQYF
TRBV10-1	TRBJ2-7	CASSRDRRPYEQYF